This T cell receptor (beta chain) is from a study of metastatic and nonmetastatic thyroid tumors. Across the study: Repertoire comparisons spanned blood and tumor or nodule tissue from malignant and benign thyroid patients.

Patients were all untreated before their thyroid surgery. Germline assignment: CDR1 SGHKS and CDR2 YYEKEE (reference sequence). This CDR3 has 12 residues. Points from the study as a whole: Across blood and tumor, TCR beta diversity in malignant thyroid tumors was reportedly significantly higher than in benign nodules.

There are many counts of this clone. The antigen remains unidentified. Relative to the germline gene, one junction end is altered; a read error may explain this. Through MiXCR, TCRdb re-clonotyped the PCR reads. The sample records some 33,000 clones, 7% to 9% being singletons. This sequence joins TRBV5-5 and TRBJ2-1; D remains ambiguous. Sample: blood. The sequence derives from a female donor with papillary thyroid cancer or a benign thyroid nodule (not recorded which). Some clones in this sample may be carry-over from other donors' samples. CDR3 sequence (DNA): TGTGCCAGCAGGTTGGGAACCAATGAGCAGTTCTTC. It codes for CASRLGTNEQFF.